These T cell receptor beta chains were read from a single sample in a study of radiation and T cells in renal cell carcinoma. Produced via immunoSEQ multiplex PCR; TCRdb's table is partial and in-frame only. The data contain under 150,000 clones, 81% of them singletons. The starting material was blood, obtained from a patient whose treatment included radiotherapy and nephrectomy. The origin of the receptors is a woman aged 60-75 years with renal cell carcinoma. Each CDR3 is given with its conserved first and last residue. D genes are given only for firm matches. Size is omitted from some rows. Given values are once, few, many or a class for expanded clones.

V	D	size	J	DNA	CDR3
TRBV25-1	TRBD1	-	TRBJ2-7	TGTGCCAGCAGTTCTGGACAGGGTAGCGTCTACGAGCAGTACTTC	CASSSGQGSVYEQYF
TRBV19	-	-	TRBJ2-1	TGTGCCAGTAGTATAGATGGACAGTCCTACAATGAGCAGTTCTTC	CASSIDGQSYNEQFF
TRBV28	-	-	TRBJ2-7	TGTGCCAGCAGACCGACTAGTAAACCCTCCTACGAGCAGTACTTC	CASRPTSKPSYEQYF
TRBV2	TRBD1	-	TRBJ1-2	TGTGCCAGCAGTGAGCAGGGGGCGCATTACGGCTACACCTTC	CASSEQGAHYGYTF
TRBV6-5	-	-	TRBJ2-5	TGTGCCAGCAGCCCACGGGACGCCCAAGAGACCCAGTACTTC	CASSPRDAQETQYF
TRBV10-3	TRBD2	-	TRBJ2-3	TGTGCCATCAGTGACTCGGTAGCGGGAGCCACAGATACGCAGTATTTT	CAISDSVAGATDTQYF
TRBV18	TRBD1	-	TRBJ2-5	TGTGCCAGCTCCAGGGGGAAGCCGGAGACCCAGTACTTC	CASSRGKPETQYF
TRBV5-5	-	-	TRBJ2-5	TGTGCCAGCAGTGGCAGTCAAGAGACCCAGTACTTC	CASSGSQETQYF
TRBV5-4	TRBD1	-	TRBJ1-1	TGTGCCAGCAGCTTGCCGGGACAGCTGAACACTGAAGCTTTCTTT	CASSLPGQLNTEAFF
TRBV10-3	-	once	TRBJ1-5	TGTGCCATCAGTTCGGATGGCCCCCCTTCGACCAATCAGCCCCAGCATTTT	CAISSDGPPSTNQPQHF
TRBV20-1	-	-	TRBJ1-2	TGCAGTGTGGGGGACTATGGCTACACCTTC	CSVGDYGYTF
TRBV5-6	TRBD2	-	TRBJ2-7	TGTGCCAGCAGCTTGGTCCTAGCGGGGGAGACCTACGAGCAGTACTTC	CASSLVLAGETYEQYF
TRBV19	TRBD1	few	TRBJ1-5	TGTGCCAGTAACCCGGGGACAGGGGGACGCAATCAGCCCCAGCATTTT	CASNPGTGGRNQPQHF
TRBV7-9	-	-	TRBJ2-3	TGTGCCAGCAGCCCCTGGACTGCCAAAGATACGCAGTATTTT	CASSPWTAKDTQYF
TRBV10-2	-	-	TRBJ1-2	TGCGCCAGCAGCCTTGGACTAGGCAGTGGCTACACCTTC	CASSLGLGSGYTF
TRBV7-9	TRBD1	-	TRBJ2-5	TGTGTCAGCAGCCTGGGACAGAGGGAGACCCAGTACTTC	CVSSLGQRETQYF
TRBV5-6	-	-	TRBJ2-5	TGTGCCAGCAGCTTGCGGCTACAGGGAGGAGAGACCCAGTACTTC	CASSLRLQGGETQYF
TRBV29-1	-	-	TRBJ2-1	TGCAGCGTTGGGGTCACGGGTCTCTCCTACAATGAGCAGTTCTTC	CSVGVTGLSYNEQFF
TRBV30	-	-	TRBJ1-6	TGTGCCTGGAGAAAAGTTGATTTTGAGAATTCACCCCTCCACTTT	CAWRKVDFENSPLHF
TRBV7-2	-	-	TRBJ2-5	TGTGCCAGCAGCTTAGGGAGGACAGGGCGGGAGCAGTACTTC	CASSLGRTGREQYF
TRBV7-6	TRBD1	-	TRBJ2-3	TGTGCCAGCAGCTTCCAGGGGGCACTCGGCACAGATACGCAGTATTTT	CASSFQGALGTDTQYF
TRBV7-3	-	-	TRBJ1-2	TGTGCCAGCAGCCCAGGCAATTCCGCGGACTATGGCTACACCTTC	CASSPGNSADYGYTF
TRBV9	-	once	TRBJ1-6	TGTGCCAGCAGTCCAGAACCCTTTCCGACAGGTCAGGATTCACCCCTCCACTTT	CASSPEPFPTGQDSPLHF
TRBV27	-	-	TRBJ2-7	TGTGCCAGCAGTTTACGAACCTCGACAGGTCCCCCCTACGAGCAGTACTTC	CASSLRTSTGPPYEQYF
TRBV27	-	-	TRBJ2-7	TGTGCCAGCAGTCTCCGGGACGGGCCCTACGAGCAGTACTTC	CASSLRDGPYEQYF
TRBV7-2	TRBD2	-	TRBJ2-1	TGTGCCAGCAGCTTAGTCGAGGCGGGGGGTACCTACAATGAGCAGTTCTTC	CASSLVEAGGTYNEQFF